The 10 T cell receptor beta chains listed next were all sequenced from one sample in a study of neurological immune-mediated disorders. Time point indicated: technical triplicate 3. One entry per CDR3 protein results from TCRdb running MiXCR on the 5' RACE reads. The table has around 47,000 distinct CDR3 sequences, roughly a fifth seen once. Sequencing was done on a sample of PBMCs. These TCRs come from a man aged 60 to 75 with HTLV-1-associated myelopathy (HAM/TSP).

This clonotype appeared many times. The chain joins TRBV7-8 to TRBJ1-1, with unresolved D. CDR1 is SGHVS, CDR2 FQNEAQ, per germline. The V end was cut by 5 bases, the J end by 1 base, with 32 bases between. The CDR3 totals 21 residues. CDR3 protein: CASSRFGGGGFLTGSNTEAFF. Here the CDR3 DNA reads TGTGCCAGCAGCCGCTTCGGAGGTGGAGGGTTCCTCACCGGGTCGAACACTGAAGCTTTCTTT.

This clonotype was seen at least ten times. This chain uses TRBV7-9 with TRBJ1-1, with D perhaps matching TRBD1 (6 bases). The length of the CDR3 is 15 residues. Germline V gene data show CDR1 as SEHNR and CDR2 as FQNEAQ (reference sequence). V was trimmed by 5 bases and J by 6 bases, leaving 19 bases between them. The DNA of the CDR3 is TGTGCCAGCAGCCTCGGGACAATGAGCCGGCCTGAAGCTTTCTTT. It is translated as CASSLGTMSRPEAFF.

V is TRBV30 and J is TRBJ2-1, with 7 positions matching TRBD2. V dropped 4 bases and J dropped 4; count of bases not matched to a gene: 7. This CDR3 comprises 14 residues. Looked up from germline, CDR1 is GTSNPN and CDR2 is SVGIG (reference sequence). CDR3 sequence reads: CAWNGGRAYNEQFF. The CDR3 coding sequence is TGTGCCTGGAATGGTGGGAGGGCTTACAATGAGCAGTTCTTC.

This clonotype was counted once. The gene calls are TRBV3-1 and TRBJ2-1; unclear D gene. The CDR3 has 15 amino acids. Germline V gives CDR1 LGHDT, CDR2 YNNKEL (reference sequence). The ends were cut back, 0 bases at V and 5 bases at J, with 11 bases in the middle. The CDR3 bases are TGTGCCAGCAGCCAAGATTGGGCTAGGAACAATGAGCAGTTCTTC. It specifies CASSQDWARNNEQFF.

There are many counts of this clonotype. DNA for the CDR3: TGTGCCAGCAGCAATGGTTTGCGGGAGCCCGCTTACACAGATACGCAGTATTTT. Its protein product is CASSNGLREPAYTDTQYF. The rearrangement uses TRBV21-1 and TRBJ2-3; whether TRBD2, the table's D call, matches the DNA was not checked. TRBV21-1 has pseudogene status. This CDR3 comprises 18 residues.

The genes are TRBV29-1 and TRBJ2-7; the match to TRBD2 covers 13 bases. V lost 4 bases and J lost 2; bases outside the gene matches: 5. The germline gives CDR1 SQVTM, CDR2 ANQGSEA. The CDR3 runs 15 residues. The CDR3 sequence is CSVGAGLAGTYEQYF. The CDR3 region has the DNA TGCAGCGTTGGGGCGGGACTAGCGGGAACCTACGAGCAGTACTTC.

This clonotype was picked up many times. This chain links TRBV28 with TRBJ2-3, with 10 positions matching TRBD2. Germline CDR1 and CDR2: MDHEN and SYDVKM. The CDR3 consists of 15 residues. The V segment lost 2 bases and the J segment 1 base; nucleotides outside the gene matches: 0. The CDR3 spells CASSLGTSGTDTQYF. CDR3 DNA: TGTGCCAGCAGTTTAGGGACTAGCGGCACAGATACGCAGTATTTT. The whole variable domain, filled in from reference TRBV28 and TRBJ2-3, reads DVKVTQSSRYLVKRTGEKVFLECVQDMDHENMFWYRQDPGLGLRLIYFSYDVKMKEKGDIPEGYSVSREKKERFSLILESASTNQTSMYLCASSLGTSGTDTQYFGPGTRLTVL.

This clonotype was counted at least ten times. J is TRBJ2-1 and V is TRBV7-8, with D maybe TRBD1 (5 bases). Germline CDR1 SGHVS, CDR2 FQNEAQ. V shed 6 bases and J shed 5 bases, with 11 bases lying between them. The CDR3 loop spans 13 amino acids. The CDR3 DNA reads as TGTGCCAGCAGACCAAGACAGCACAATGAGCAGTTCTTC. Its translation is CASRPRQHNEQFF.

The DNA of the CDR3 is TGTGCCAGCAGCGTAGTTACTAAATCTAAGCAGTTCTTC. The encoded protein is CASSVVTKSKQFF. The rearrangement joins TRBV9 to TRBJ2-1; D remains ambiguous. Between the trimmed V and J ends, which lost 0 bases and 11 bases, there was a span of 12 bases. The CDR3 is 13 residues long. Germline V gene lookup returns CDR1 SGDLS and CDR2 YYNGEE. The variable domain in full, with the rest retrieved from reference TRBV9 and TRBJ2-1, is DSGVTQTPKHLITATGQRVTLRCSPRSGDLSVYWYQQSLDQGLQFLIQYYNGEERAKGNILERFSAQQFPDLHSELNLSSLELGDSALYFCASSVVTKSKQFFGPGTRLTVL.

This clonotype came up many times. The chain employs TRBV5-1 and TRBJ1-4; D is possibly TRBD1 (5 bases). Trimming took 4 bases from V and 8 from J, leaving 9 bases between them. The CDR3 is made up of 12 amino acids. CDR1 and CDR2 (germline): SGHRS, YFSETQ. The CDR3 reads CASSPQGEKLFF. CDR3 coding DNA: TGCGCCAGCAGCCCTCAGGGAGAAAAACTGTTTTTT.